This T cell receptor (beta chain) emerged from a study of beta chain features in type 1 diabetes. Study-wide background: When patients were set against healthy donors, age, gender and cell yields were similar. Examination of sorted cells across all samples involved around 100,000,000 cells.

V was pared by 3 bases and J by 0 bases, with 15 bases between. This CDR3 spans 17 amino acids. Germline loops: CDR1 SEHNR, CDR2 FQNEAQ (reference sequence). Stem cell-like memory, regulatory, central memory and naive CD4+ cells were sorted via CD45RO/CCR7/CD25/CD127/CD95/CD27. Expressed TCRB transcripts were sequenced after all isolated RNA was converted to cDNA. Assay used: immunoSEQ multiplex PCR; TCRdb lists only in-frame clones, some missing. The table shows 310,000 or so clones, with approximately 11% occurring only once. The clonotype comes from a woman aged 25-40 years in good health. The chain carries TRBV7-9 and TRBJ2-4, with a weak D call TRBD1 (6 bases). Sequencing was done on a sample of naive CD4+ T cells from blood. CDR3 DNA: TGTGCCAGCAGCTTCACCGGGACAATTTTAGCCAAAAACATTCAGTACTTC. This encodes CASSFTGTILAKNIQYF. The variable domain in full, completed from reference TRBV7-9 and TRBJ2-4, reads DTGVSQNPRHKITKRGQNVTFRCDPISEHNRLYWYRQTLGQGPEFLTYFQNEAQLEKSRLLSDRFSAERPKGSFSTLEIQRTEQGDSAMYLCASSFTGTILAKNIQYFGAGTRLSVL.